Sequencing of this T cell receptor (beta chain) was carried out in a study of T cells after yellow fever vaccination. Study summary: Preparation of fractions with low cell numbers was performed using SMART-Seq v4 Ultra Low Input.

Points on this clonotype: Its antigen is as yet unknown.

General study points: Highly abundant clonotypes carried over from the bulk population could end up in FACS-sorted repertoires as contaminants. Among all clonotypes, a small share was observed in both CD4 and CD8 compartments.

The study made its TCR cDNA through 5'RACE template switching. That step introduced a universal primer site along with UMIs. Using its own MiXCR run on the 5' RACE reads, TCRdb lists one record per CDR3 protein. The data hold about 350,000 distinct CDR3 sequences, with around 10% observed a single time. The CDR3 contains 16 residues. CDR1 MNHNS and CDR2 SASEGT come from the germline V gene. Trimming took off 6 bases at V and 3 bases at J, with 18 bases between the two ends. This TCR came from a man between 18 and 35 years old who received the YFV17D yellow fever vaccine. The material sequenced was PBMCs, taken on the day of the first yellow fever vaccination. The rearrangement joins TRBV6-1 to TRBJ2-1; a possible D gene is TRBD1 (6 bases). The CDR3 region is CASSPLGTPDYNEQFF. Written as DNA, the CDR3 is TGTGCCAGCAGCCCCTTGGGGACACCGGACTACAATGAGCAGTTCTTC.